This T cell receptor beta chain appears in the sequencing data of a study of OX40 agonist ivuxolimab in advanced cancers. Study background: Prior checkpoint blockade (anti-PD-1, anti-PD-L1 or anti-CTLA-4) was permitted; roughly 40% had it. Study observations and caveats: The investigators did not determine what antigen specificity the expanded peripheral T cells had.

Individuals having autoimmune disease history or systemic immunosuppression were not enrolled. As concerns this clone: Antigen: not known.

TCRdb's copy holds only in-frame clones and misses some; the assay was immunoSEQ multiplex PCR. The data show tens of thousands of clones, roughly 85% seen once. This sequence was found in an adult with an advanced solid tumor such as melanoma, head and neck, liver or kidney cancer. Sequences were derived from CD4+ or CD8+ T cells sorted from blood, sampled in a trial of the OX40 agonist ivuxolimab.

The CDR3 DNA follows: TGTGCCAGCAGTTTGATCGGGGGGGTGACCGGGGAGCTGTTTTTT. As protein: CASSLIGGVTGELFF. This chain joins TRBV28 and TRBJ2-2; TRBD2 agrees at 8 bases. Per the germline V gene, CDR1 is MDHEN and CDR2 is SYDVKM. V lost 3 bases and J lost 5; bases outside the gene matches: 5. CDR3 length: 15 residues.